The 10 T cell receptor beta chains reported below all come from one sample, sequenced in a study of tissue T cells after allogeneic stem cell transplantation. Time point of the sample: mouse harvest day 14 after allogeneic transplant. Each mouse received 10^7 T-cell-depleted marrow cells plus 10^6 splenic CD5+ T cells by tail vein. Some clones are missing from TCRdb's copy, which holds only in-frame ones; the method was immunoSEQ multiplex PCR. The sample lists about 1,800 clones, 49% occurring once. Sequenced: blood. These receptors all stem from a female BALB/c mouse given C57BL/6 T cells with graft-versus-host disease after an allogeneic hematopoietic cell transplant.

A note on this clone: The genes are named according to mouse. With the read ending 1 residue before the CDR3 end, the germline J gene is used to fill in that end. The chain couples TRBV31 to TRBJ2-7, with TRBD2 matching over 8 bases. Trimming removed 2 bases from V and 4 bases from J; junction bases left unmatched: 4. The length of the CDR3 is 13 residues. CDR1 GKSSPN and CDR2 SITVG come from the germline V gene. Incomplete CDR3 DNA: TGTGCCTGGAGTACGGGACTGGAGTATGAACAGTAC. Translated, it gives CAWSTGLEYEQY. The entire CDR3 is CAWSTGLEYEQYF.

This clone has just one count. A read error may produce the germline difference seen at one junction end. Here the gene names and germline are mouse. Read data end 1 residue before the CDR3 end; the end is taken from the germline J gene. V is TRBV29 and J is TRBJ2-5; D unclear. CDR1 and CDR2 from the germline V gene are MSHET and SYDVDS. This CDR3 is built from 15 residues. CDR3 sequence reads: CASSPTWFNQDSQYF. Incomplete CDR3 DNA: TGTGCTAGCAGTCCCACATGGTTTAACCAAGACTCCCAGTAC.

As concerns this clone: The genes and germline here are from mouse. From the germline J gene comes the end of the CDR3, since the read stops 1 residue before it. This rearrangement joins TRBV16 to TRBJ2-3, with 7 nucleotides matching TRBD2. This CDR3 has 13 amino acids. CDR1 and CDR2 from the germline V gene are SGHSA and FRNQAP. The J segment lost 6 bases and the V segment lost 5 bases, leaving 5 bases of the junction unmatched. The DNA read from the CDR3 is TGTGCAAGCAGCCCCACTGGGGCGGAAACGCTGTAT. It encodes CASSPTGAETLY. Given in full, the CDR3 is CASSPTGAETLYF.

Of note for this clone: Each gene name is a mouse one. The sequenced CDR3 bases are TGTGCCAGCAGTTTCGGGGGGAATTCGCCCCTCTAC. Amino acids: CASSFGGNSPLY. The full CDR3 protein is CASSFGGNSPLYF. The chain combines TRBV14 with TRBJ1-6, with D perhaps TRBD1 (5 bases). The CDR3 end is not reached by the read, which stops 1 residue before it; the germline J gene fills it in. TRBJ1-6 is classed as an ORF, of uncertain function. V lost 1 base to trimming and J lost 7 bases, with 6 bases between them. CDR3 length equals 13 residues. The V gene's germline CDR1 is SGHDT and CDR2 FRDEAV.

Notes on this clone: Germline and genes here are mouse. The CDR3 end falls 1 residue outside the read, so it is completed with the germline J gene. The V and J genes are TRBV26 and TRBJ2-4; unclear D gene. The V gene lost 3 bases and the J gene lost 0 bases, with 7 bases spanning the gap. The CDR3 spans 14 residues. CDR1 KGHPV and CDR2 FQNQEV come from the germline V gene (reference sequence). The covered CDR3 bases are TGTGCCAGCAGTCTCGGGGTTAGTCAAAACACCTTGTAC. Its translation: CASSLGVSQNTLY. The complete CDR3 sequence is CASSLGVSQNTLYF.

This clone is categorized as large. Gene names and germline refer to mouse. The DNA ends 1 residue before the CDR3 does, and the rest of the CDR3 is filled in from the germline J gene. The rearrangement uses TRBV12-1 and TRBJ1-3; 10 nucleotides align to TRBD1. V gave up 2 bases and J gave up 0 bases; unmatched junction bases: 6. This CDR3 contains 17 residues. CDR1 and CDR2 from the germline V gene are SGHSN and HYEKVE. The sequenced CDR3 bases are TGTGCCAGCTCTCCCATTCGGGACAGGGGTTCTGGAAATACGCTCTAT. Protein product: CASSPIRDRGSGNTLY. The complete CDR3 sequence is CASSPIRDRGSGNTLYF. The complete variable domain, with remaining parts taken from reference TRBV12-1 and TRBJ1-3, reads DSGVVQSPRHIIKEKGGRSVLTCIPISGHSNVVWYQQTLGKELKFLIQHYEKVERDKGFLPSRFSVQQFDDYHSEMNMSALELEDSAMYFCASSPIRDRGSGNTLYFGEGSRLIVV.

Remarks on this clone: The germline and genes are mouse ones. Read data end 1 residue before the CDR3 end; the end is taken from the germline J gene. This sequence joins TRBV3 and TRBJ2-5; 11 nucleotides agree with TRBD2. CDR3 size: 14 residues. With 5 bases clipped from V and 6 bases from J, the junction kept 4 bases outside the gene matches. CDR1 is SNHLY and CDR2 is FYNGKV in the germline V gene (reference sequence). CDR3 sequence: CASSGLGGGDTQYF. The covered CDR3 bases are TGTGCCAGCAGCGGACTGGGGGGTGGGGACACCCAGTAC. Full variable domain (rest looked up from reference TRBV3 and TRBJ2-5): GPKVLQIPSHQIIDMGQMVTLNCDPVSNHLYFYWYKQILGQQMEFLVNFYNGKVMEKSKLFKDQFSVERPDGSYFTLKIQPTALEDSAVYFCASSGLGGGDTQYFGPGTRLLVL.

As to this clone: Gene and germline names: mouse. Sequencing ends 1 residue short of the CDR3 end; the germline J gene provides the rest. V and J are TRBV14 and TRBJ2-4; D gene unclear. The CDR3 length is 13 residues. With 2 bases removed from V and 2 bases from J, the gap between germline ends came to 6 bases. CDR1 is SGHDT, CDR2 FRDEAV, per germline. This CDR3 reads CASSFLAQNTLYF. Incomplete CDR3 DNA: TGTGCCAGCAGTTTTCTGGCTCAAAACACCTTGTAC.

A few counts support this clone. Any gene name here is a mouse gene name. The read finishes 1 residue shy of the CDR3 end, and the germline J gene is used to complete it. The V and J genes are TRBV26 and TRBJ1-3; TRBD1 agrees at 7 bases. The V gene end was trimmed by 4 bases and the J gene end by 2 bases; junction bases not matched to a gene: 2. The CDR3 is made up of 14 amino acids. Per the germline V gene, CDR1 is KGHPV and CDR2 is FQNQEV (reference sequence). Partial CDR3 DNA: TGTGCCAGCAGTCCCGACAGGGCTGGAAATACGCTCTAT. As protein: CASSPDRAGNTLY. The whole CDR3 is CASSPDRAGNTLYF.

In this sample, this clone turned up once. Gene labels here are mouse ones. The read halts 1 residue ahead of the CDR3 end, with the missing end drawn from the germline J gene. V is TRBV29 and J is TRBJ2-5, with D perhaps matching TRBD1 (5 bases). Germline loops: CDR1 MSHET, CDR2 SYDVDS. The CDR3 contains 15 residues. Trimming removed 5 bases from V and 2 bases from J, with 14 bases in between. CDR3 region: CASSPPGFTQDTQYF. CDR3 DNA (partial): TGTGCTAGCAGTCCCCCAGGGTTTACCCAAGACACCCAGTAC.